A selection of T cell receptor beta chains follows, all from one sample in a study of shared clonotypes between healthy human individuals. Method: immunoSEQ multiplex PCR; TCRdb's copy keeps in-frame clones and lacks some. The sample contains about 490,000 clones, approximately 79% of which appear only once. The sample taken for sequencing was PBMCs. The receptors come from a woman in her forties in good health. Some clones in this sample may be carry-over from other donors' samples. Each CDR3 is given with its conserved first and last residue. Each record gives: D gene, V gene, J gene, clone size, CDR3 length, CDR3 protein, CDR3 DNA. The D gene is left open where the match is weak. The listing skips clone size in some rows; elsewhere it reads once, few, many or a size class.

>.|TRBV19|TRBJ2-1|.|13
CASSIDRNQGQFF
TGTGCCAGTAGTATTGACAGGAACCAGGGGCAGTTCTTC
>.|TRBV2|TRBJ2-1|few|14
CASSGTATQNEQFF
TGTGCCAGCAGTGGGACAGCTACCCAGAATGAGCAGTTCTTC
>.|TRBV11-2|TRBJ2-7|.|15
CASSLGGQGNYEQYF
TGTGCCAGCAGCTTAGGGGGCCAGGGTAACTACGAGCAGTACTTC
>.|TRBV30|TRBJ1-1|few|14
CAWSVPAMNTEAFF
TGTGCCTGGAGTGTACCAGCTATGAACACTGAAGCTTTCTTT
>.|TRBV19|TRBJ1-5|.|14
CASSSRQVNQPQHF
TGTGCCAGTAGTTCAAGACAGGTTAATCAGCCCCAGCATTTT
>TRBD1|TRBV7-2|TRBJ1-1|many|15
CASSLDGTGDTEAFF
TGTGCCAGCAGCTTAGACGGGACAGGGGACACTGAAGCTTTCTTT
>.|TRBV19|TRBJ1-2|.|14
CASSGLTGSDGYTF
TGTGCCAGTAGTGGGCTGACTGGTAGCGATGGCTACACCTTC
>TRBD2|TRBV2|TRBJ2-7|.|16
CASSGRGVAGSYEQYF
TGTGCCAGCAGTGGTAGGGGGGTAGCGGGGTCCTACGAGCAGTACTTC
>TRBD2|TRBV27|TRBJ2-3|.|15
CATLPGLAVTDTQYF
TGTGCCACCCTACCGGGACTAGCGGTCACAGATACGCAGTATTTT
>.|TRBV6-5|TRBJ1-1|.|14
CASSYFARGTEAFF
TGTGCCAGCAGTTACTTTGCACGAGGCACTGAAGCTTTCTTT
>TRBD1|TRBV28|TRBJ1-5|.|16
CASSLWGTRGPQPQHF
TGTGCCAGCAGTTTATGGGGCACCAGGGGGCCTCAGCCCCAGCATTTT
>TRBD1|TRBV5-1|TRBJ1-2|.|15
CASSTRQGADSGYTF
TGCGCCAGCAGCACGCGACAGGGGGCGGATAGTGGCTACACCTTC
>.|TRBV20-1|TRBJ1-2|.|11
CSATGPDGYTF
TGCAGTGCTACCGGGCCAGACGGCTACACCTTC